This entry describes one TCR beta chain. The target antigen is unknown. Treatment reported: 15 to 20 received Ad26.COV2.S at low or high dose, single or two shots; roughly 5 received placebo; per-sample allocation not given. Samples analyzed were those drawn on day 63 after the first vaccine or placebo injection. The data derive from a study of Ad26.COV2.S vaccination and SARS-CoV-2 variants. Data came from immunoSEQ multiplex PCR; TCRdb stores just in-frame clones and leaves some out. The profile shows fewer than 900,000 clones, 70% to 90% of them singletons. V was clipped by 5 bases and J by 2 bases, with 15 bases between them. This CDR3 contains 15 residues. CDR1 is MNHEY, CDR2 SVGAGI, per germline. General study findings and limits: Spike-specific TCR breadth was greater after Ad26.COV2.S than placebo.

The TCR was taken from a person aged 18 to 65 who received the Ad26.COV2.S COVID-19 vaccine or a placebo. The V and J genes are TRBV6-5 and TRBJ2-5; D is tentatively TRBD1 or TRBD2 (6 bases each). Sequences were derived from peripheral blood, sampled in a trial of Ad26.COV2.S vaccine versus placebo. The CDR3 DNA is TGTGCCAGCAGTCACGGAGGGGGTCCTCAAGAGACCCAGTACTTC. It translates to CASSHGGGPQETQYF.